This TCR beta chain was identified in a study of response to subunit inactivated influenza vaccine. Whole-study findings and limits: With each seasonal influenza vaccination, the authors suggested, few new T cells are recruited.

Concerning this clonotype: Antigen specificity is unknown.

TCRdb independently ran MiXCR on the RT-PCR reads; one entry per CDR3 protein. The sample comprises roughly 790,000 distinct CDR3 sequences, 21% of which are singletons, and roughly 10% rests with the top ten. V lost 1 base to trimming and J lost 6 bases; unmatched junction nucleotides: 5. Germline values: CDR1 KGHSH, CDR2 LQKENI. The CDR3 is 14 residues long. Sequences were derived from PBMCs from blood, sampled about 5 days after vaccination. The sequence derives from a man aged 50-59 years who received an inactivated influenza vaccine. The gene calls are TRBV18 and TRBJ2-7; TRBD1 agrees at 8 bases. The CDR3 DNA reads TGTGCCAGCTCACCACGGACAGGGATTGTCGAGCAGTACTTC. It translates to CASSPRTGIVEQYF.